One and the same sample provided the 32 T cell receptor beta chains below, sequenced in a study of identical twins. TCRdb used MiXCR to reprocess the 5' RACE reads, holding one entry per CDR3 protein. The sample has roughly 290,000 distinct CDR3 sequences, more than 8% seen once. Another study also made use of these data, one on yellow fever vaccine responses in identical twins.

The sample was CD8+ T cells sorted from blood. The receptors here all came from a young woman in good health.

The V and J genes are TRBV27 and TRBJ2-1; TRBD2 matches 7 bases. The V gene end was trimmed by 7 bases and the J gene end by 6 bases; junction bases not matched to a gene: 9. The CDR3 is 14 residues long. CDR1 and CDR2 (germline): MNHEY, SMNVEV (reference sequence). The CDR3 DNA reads TGTGCCAGCAACATGGGAGGGCCAGGCAATGAGCAGTTCTTC. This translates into CASNMGGPGNEQFF.

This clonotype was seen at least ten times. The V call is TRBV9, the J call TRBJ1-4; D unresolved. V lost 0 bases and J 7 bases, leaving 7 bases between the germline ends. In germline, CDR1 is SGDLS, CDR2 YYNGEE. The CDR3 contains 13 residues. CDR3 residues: CASSVAVGEKLFF. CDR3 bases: TGTGCCAGCAGCGTAGCTGTGGGTGAAAAACTGTTTTTT. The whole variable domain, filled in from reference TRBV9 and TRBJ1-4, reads DSGVTQTPKHLITATGQRVTLRCSPRSGDLSVYWYQQSLDQGLQFLIQYYNGEERAKGNILERFSAQQFPDLHSELNLSSLELGDSALYFCASSVAVGEKLFFGSGTQLSVL.

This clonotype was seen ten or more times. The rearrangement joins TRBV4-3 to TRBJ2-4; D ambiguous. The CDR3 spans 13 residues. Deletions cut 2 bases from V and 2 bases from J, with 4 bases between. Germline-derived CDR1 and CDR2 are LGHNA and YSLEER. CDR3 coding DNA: TGCGCCAGCAGCCAATGGACCAAAAACATTCAGTACTTC. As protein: CASSQWTKNIQYF.

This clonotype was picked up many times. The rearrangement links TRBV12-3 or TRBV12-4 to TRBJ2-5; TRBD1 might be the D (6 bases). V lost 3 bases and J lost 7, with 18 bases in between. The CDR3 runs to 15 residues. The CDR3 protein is CASSLHREALRTQYF. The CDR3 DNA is TGTGCCAGCAGTTTGCACAGGGAAGCTCTAAGGACCCAGTACTTC.

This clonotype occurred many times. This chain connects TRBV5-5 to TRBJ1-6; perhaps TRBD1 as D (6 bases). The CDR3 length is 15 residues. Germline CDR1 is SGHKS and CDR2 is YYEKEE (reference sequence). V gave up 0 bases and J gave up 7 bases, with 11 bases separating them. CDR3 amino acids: CASSLVGGGNSPLHF. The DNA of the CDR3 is TGTGCCAGCAGCTTGGTGGGGGGCGGCAATTCACCCCTCCACTTT.

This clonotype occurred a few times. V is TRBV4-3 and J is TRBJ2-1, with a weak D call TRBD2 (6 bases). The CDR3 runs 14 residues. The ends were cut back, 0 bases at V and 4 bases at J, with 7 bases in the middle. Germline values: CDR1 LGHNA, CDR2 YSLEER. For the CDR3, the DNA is TGCGCCAGCAGCCAAGATCGGGAGTACAATGAGCAGTTCTTC. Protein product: CASSQDREYNEQFF.

CDR3 loop: CSARGQGYNEQFF. In DNA, the CDR3 is TGCAGTGCCCGGGGACAGGGCTACAATGAGCAGTTCTTC. The rearrangement joins TRBV20-1 to TRBJ2-1; 9 bases are a match to TRBD1. In germline, CDR1 is DFQATT, CDR2 SNEGSKA (reference sequence). Trimming took 6 bases from V and 3 from J; bases not matched to a gene: 3. This CDR3 comprises 13 residues.

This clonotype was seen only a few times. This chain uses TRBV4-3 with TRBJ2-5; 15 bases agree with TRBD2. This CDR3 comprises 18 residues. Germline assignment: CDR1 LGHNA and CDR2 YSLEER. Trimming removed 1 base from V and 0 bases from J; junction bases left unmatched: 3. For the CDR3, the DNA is TGCGCCAGCAGCCAAGGGACTAGCGGGGGGGCGTACCAAGAGACCCAGTACTTC. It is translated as CASSQGTSGGAYQETQYF.

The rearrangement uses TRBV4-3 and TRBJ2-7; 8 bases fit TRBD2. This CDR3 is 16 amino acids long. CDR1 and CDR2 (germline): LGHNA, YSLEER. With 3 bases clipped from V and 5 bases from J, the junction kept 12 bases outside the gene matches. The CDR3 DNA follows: TGCGCCAGCAGCCAGGGGTCCCCGGGACTAGGGGACGAGCAGTACTTC. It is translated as CASSQGSPGLGDEQYF.

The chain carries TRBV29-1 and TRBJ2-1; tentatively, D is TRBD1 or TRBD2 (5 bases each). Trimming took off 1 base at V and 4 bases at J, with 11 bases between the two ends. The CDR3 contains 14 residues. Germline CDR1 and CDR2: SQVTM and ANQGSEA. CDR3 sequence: CSVEGQGPYNEQFF. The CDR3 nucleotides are TGCAGCGTTGAAGGCCAGGGACCATACAATGAGCAGTTCTTC.

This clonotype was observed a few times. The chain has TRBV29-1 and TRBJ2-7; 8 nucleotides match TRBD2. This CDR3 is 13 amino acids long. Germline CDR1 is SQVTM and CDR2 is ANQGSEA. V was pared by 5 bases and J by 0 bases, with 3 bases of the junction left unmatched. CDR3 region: CSVMGLDSYEQYF. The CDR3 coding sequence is TGCAGCGTTATGGGACTAGACTCCTACGAGCAGTACTTC.

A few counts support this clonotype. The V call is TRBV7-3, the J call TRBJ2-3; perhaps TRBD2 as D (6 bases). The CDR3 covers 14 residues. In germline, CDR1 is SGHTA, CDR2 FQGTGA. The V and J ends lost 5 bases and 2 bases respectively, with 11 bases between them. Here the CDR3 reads CASSQEGFTDTQYF. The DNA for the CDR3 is TGTGCCAGCAGCCAGGAGGGTTTCACAGATACGCAGTATTTT.

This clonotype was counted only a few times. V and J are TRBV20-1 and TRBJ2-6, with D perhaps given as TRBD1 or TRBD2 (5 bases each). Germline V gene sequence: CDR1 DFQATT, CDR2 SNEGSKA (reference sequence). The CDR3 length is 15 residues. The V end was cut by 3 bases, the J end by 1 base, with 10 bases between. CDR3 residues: CSASRDRSGANVLTF. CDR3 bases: TGCAGTGCTAGTCGGGACCGATCTGGGGCCAACGTCCTGACTTTC.

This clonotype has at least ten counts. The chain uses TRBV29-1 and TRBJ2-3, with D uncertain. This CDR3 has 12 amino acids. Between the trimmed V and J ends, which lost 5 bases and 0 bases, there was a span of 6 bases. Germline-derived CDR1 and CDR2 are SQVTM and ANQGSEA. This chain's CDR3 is CSVLTSTDTQYF. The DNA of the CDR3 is TGCAGCGTTCTGACAAGCACAGATACGCAGTATTTT.

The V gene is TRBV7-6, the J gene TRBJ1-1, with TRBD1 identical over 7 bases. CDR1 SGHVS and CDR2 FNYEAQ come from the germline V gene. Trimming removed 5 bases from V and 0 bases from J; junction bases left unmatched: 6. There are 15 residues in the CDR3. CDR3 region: CASSERDRMNTEAFF. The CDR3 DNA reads TGTGCCAGCAGCGAAAGGGACAGAATGAACACTGAAGCTTTCTTT.

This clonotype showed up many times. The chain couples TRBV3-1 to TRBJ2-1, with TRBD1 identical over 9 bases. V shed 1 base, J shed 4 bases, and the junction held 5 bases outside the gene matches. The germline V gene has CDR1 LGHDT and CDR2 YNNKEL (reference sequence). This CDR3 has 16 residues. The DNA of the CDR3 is TGTGCCAGCAGCCAAGGGCTCGGGACAGGGTACAATGAGCAGTTCTTC. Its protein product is CASSQGLGTGYNEQFF.

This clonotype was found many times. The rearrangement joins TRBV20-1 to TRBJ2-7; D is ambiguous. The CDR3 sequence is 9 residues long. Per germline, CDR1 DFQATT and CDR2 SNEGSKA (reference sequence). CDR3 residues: CSPGYEQYF. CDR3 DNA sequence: TGCTCGCCGGGCTACGAGCAGTACTTC.

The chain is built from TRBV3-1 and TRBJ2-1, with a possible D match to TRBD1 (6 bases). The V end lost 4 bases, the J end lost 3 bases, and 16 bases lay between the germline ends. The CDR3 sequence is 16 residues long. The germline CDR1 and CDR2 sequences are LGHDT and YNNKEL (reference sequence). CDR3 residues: CASSRGEGVLYNEQFF. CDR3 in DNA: TGTGCCAGCAGCCGAGGCGAGGGGGTACTCTACAATGAGCAGTTCTTC.

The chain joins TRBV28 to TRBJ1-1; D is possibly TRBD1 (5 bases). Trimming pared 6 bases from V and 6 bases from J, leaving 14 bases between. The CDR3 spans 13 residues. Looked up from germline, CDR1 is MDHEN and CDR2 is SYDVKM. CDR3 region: CASRWGFEPEAFF. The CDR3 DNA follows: TGTGCCAGCAGATGGGGGTTCGAGCCTGAAGCTTTCTTT.

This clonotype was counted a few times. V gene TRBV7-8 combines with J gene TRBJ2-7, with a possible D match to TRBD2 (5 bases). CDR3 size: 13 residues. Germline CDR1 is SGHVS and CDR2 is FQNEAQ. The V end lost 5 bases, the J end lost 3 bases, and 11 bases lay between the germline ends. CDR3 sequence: CASSPKGDYEQYF. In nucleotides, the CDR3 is TGTGCCAGCAGCCCTAAGGGAGACTACGAGCAGTACTTC.

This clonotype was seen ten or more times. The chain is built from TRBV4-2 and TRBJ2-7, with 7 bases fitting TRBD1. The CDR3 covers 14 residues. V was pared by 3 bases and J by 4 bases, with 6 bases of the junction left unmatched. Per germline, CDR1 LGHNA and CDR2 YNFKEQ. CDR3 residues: CASSQQGVSYEQYF. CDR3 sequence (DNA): TGTGCCAGCAGCCAGCAGGGGGTTTCTTACGAGCAGTACTTC.

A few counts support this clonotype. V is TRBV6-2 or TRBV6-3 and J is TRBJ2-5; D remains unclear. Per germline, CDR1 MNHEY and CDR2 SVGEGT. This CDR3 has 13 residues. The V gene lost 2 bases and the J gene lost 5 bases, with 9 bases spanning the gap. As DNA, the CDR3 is TGTGCCAGCAGTTACAGAGAATGGGAGACCCAGTACTTC. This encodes CASSYREWETQYF.

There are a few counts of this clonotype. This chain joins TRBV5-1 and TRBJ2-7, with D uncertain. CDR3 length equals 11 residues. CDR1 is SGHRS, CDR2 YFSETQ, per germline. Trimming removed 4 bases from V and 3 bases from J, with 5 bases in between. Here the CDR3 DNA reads TGCGCCAGCAGCGGTAACTACGAGCAGTACTTC. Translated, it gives CASSGNYEQYF.

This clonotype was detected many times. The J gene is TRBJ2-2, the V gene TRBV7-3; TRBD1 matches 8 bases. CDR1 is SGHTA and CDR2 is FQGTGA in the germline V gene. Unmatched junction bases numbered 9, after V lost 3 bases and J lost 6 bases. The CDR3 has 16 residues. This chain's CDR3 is CASSLTGDPVSGELFF. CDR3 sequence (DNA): TGTGCCAGCAGCTTGACAGGGGACCCCGTCTCCGGGGAGCTGTTTTTT.

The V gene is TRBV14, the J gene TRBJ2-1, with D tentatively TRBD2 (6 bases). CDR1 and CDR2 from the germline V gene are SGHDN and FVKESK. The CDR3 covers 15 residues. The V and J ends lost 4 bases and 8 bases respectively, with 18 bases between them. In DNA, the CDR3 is TGTGCCAGCAGCCTGACTAGTCACCTAATGGATGAGCAGTTCTTC. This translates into CASSLTSHLMDEQFF. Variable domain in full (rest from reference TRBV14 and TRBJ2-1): EAGVTQFPSHSVIEKGQTVTLRCDPISGHDNLYWYRRVMGKEIKFLLHFVKESKQDESGMPNNRFLAERTGGTYSTLKVQPAELEDSGVYFCASSLTSHLMDEQFFGPGTRLTVL.

The DNA of the CDR3 is TGCAGTGCTCTGGGGCTAGCGGGGGGCCCCACAGATACGCAGTATTTT. As protein: CSALGLAGGPTDTQYF. V is TRBV20-1 and J is TRBJ2-3; 11 bases fit TRBD2. CDR1 and CDR2 from the germline V gene are DFQATT and SNEGSKA (reference sequence). The CDR3 is made up of 16 amino acids. V trimming: 5 bases; J trimming: 2 bases; junction bases outside the gene matches: 9.

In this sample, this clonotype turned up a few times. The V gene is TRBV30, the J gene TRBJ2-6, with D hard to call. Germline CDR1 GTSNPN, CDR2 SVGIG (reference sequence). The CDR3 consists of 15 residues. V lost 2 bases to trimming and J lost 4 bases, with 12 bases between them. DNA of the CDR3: TGTGCCTGGAGTTTTGACGGGTACGGGGCCAACGTCCTGACTTTC. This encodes CAWSFDGYGANVLTF.

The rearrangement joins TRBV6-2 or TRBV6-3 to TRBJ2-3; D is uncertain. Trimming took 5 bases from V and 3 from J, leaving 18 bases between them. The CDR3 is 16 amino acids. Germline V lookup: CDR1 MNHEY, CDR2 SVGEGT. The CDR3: CASSTDIHRPTDTQYF. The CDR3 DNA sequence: TGTGCCAGCAGTACCGACATCCACCGCCCGACAGATACGCAGTATTTT.

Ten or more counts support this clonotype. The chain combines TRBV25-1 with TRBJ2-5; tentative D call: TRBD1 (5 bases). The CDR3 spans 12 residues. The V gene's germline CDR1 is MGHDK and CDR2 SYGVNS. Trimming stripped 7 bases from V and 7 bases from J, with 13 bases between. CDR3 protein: CASTTGPGTQYF. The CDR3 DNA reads TGTGCCAGCACCACAGGTCCGGGGACCCAGTACTTC.

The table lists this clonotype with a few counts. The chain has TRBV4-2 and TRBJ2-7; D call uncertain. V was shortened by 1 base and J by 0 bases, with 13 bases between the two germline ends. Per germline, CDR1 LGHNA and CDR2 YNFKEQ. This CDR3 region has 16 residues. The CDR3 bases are TGTGCCAGCAGCCAAGGTTTTGTAGGGAACTCCTACGAGCAGTACTTC. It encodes CASSQGFVGNSYEQYF.

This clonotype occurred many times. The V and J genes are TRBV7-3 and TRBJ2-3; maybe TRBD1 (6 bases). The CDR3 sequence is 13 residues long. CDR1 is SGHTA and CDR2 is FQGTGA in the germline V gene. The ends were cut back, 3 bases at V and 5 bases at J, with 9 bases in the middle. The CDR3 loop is CASSLGAGDTQYF. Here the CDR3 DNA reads TGTGCCAGCAGCTTGGGGGCGGGAGATACGCAGTATTTT.

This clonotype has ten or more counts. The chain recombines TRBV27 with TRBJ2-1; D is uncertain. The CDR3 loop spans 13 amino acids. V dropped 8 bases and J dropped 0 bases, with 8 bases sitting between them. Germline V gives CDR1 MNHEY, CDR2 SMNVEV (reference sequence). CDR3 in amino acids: CASGPNSYNEQFF. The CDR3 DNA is TGTGCCAGCGGACCTAACTCCTACAATGAGCAGTTCTTC.